Listed here are 21 T cell receptor beta chains from one sample, sequenced in a study of CD8 T cells in ankylosing spondylitis. Whole-study findings and limits: A TCR beta motif of several highly homologous variants seemed to mark ankylosing spondylitis blood.

No antigen has been identified for these receptors. TCRdb fed the 5' RACE reads into MiXCR, producing one record per CDR3 protein. The sample has about 540,000 distinct CDR3 sequences; more than 9.5% are singletons. The sample was blood, either unsorted or a sorted T cell fraction (not recorded which). Receptors were obtained from a male donor with ankylosing spondylitis.

The CDR3 sequence is CASSTSVQGVYGYTF. In nucleotides, the CDR3 is TGCGCCAGCAGCACCTCTGTCCAGGGAGTCTATGGCTACACCTTC. V and J are TRBV5-1 and TRBJ1-2; tentative D call: TRBD1 (5 bases). The V end lost 4 bases, the J end lost 4 bases, and 17 bases lay between the germline ends. Germline CDR1 and CDR2: SGHRS and YFSETQ. CDR3 length: 15 amino acids.

V gene TRBV20-1 combines with J gene TRBJ2-7; possible D gene TRBD1, 6 bases. The CDR3 length is 14 residues. CDR1 DFQATT and CDR2 SNEGSKA come from the germline V gene (reference sequence). Trimming took off 6 bases at V and 3 bases at J, with 18 bases between the two ends. CDR3 sequence reads: CSAEPIQGFYEQYV. CDR3 coding DNA: TGCAGTGCCGAACCGATACAGGGCTTCTACGAGCAGTACGTC.

V is TRBV11-2 and J is TRBJ2-1; D unclear. V was shortened by 8 bases and J by 0 bases, with 8 bases between the two germline ends. Germline lookup yields CDR1 SGHAT and CDR2 FQNNGV. The CDR3 length is 13 residues. CDR3 nucleotide sequence: TGTGCCAGCGCTAGGAGCTCCTACAATGAGCAGTTCTTC. As protein: CASARSSYNEQFF.

This clonotype was observed a few times. The V call is TRBV3-1, the J call TRBJ2-2; D is possibly TRBD1 (5 bases). Trimming removed 2 bases from V and 7 bases from J, with 11 bases in between. The CDR3 spans 14 residues. Germline-derived CDR1 and CDR2 are LGHDT and YNNKEL (reference sequence). The CDR3 here is CASSQLAGIGELFF. CDR3 DNA sequence: TGTGCCAGCAGCCAATTGGCAGGGATCGGGGAGCTGTTTTTT.

The gene calls are TRBV11-2 and TRBJ2-2, with 8 positions matching TRBD1. V was pared by 6 bases and J by 6 bases, with 6 bases of the junction left unmatched. The CDR3 length is 14 residues. From germline, CDR1 is SGHAT and CDR2 FQNNGV. CDR3 amino acids: CASSQTGGPGELFF. CDR3 bases: TGTGCCAGCAGTCAAACAGGGGGACCCGGGGAGCTGTTTTTT.

This clonotype was counted at least ten times. The V and J genes are TRBV7-9 and TRBJ2-1; 10 bases map to TRBD2. CDR3 length equals 14 residues. Germline-derived CDR1 and CDR2 are SEHNR and FQNEAQ (reference sequence). V gave up 4 bases and J gave up 8 bases; unmatched junction bases: 5. The CDR3 reads CASSSGLAHDEQFF. The CDR3 DNA reads as TGTGCCAGCAGCTCGGGACTAGCGCACGATGAGCAGTTCTTC.

The chain carries TRBV20-1 and TRBJ2-1, with D perhaps matching TRBD2 (6 bases). The CDR3 has 14 residues. Per germline, CDR1 DFQATT and CDR2 SNEGSKA (reference sequence). Trimming pared 6 bases from V and 5 bases from J, leaving 17 bases between. CDR3 coding DNA: TGCAGTGCCCGCCCACGGGAGTCCGACAATGAGCAGTTCTTC. Translated, it gives CSARPRESDNEQFF.

The sample holds a few counts of this clonotype. The chain is built from TRBV3-1 and TRBJ1-2, with 11 bases that match TRBD1. The germline V gene encodes CDR1 LGHDT and CDR2 YNNKEL (reference sequence). Germline trimming cut 4 bases from V and 0 bases from J; bases unmatched to any gene: 4. This CDR3 is 16 amino acids long. This chain's CDR3 is CASSPGQGETNYGYTF. CDR3 nucleotide sequence: TGTGCCAGCAGCCCGGGACAGGGGGAAACTAACTATGGCTACACCTTC.

In its sample, this clonotype was seen a few times. The V gene is TRBV12-3 or TRBV12-4, the J gene TRBJ2-1, with 9 nucleotides matching TRBD2. The CDR3 totals 16 residues. V trimming: 5 bases; J trimming: 2 bases; junction bases outside the gene matches: 7. Here the CDR3 DNA reads TGTGCCAGCAGTCATAGCGGGAGTAGGACCTACAATGAGCAGTTCTTC. Encoded protein: CASSHSGSRTYNEQFF.

This clonotype was seen a handful of times. The genes are TRBV29-1 and TRBJ2-1, with TRBD2 identical over 12 bases. The germline CDR1 and CDR2 sequences are SQVTM and ANQGSEA. With V trimmed by 1 base and J by 1 base, 8 bases remained unmatched. This CDR3 spans 18 amino acids. CDR3 bases: TGCAGCGTTGAAGGATCTACTAGCGGGAGGAAATCCTACAATGAGCAGTTCTTC. This sequence encodes CSVEGSTSGRKSYNEQFF.

Only a few counts were recorded for this clonotype. J is TRBJ1-1 and V is TRBV2; maybe TRBD1 (5 bases). Germline assignment: CDR1 SNHLY and CDR2 FYNNEI. With 8 bases removed from V and 0 bases from J, the gap between germline ends came to 13 bases. The CDR3 is made up of 14 amino acids. The CDR3 protein is CASGPGPMNTEAFF. The CDR3 DNA follows: TGTGCCAGCGGTCCAGGGCCTATGAACACTGAAGCTTTCTTT.

This clonotype was detected a few times. The genes are TRBV15 and TRBJ1-2, with D perhaps matching TRBD1 (5 bases). Germline CDR1 reads LNHNV; CDR2 reads YYDKDF (reference sequence). Trimming took off 3 bases at V and 3 bases at J, with 8 bases between the two ends. The CDR3 length is 13 residues. CDR3 DNA sequence: TGTGCCACCAGCAGCGGAGGGGACTATGGCTACACCTTC. It codes for CATSSGGDYGYTF.

This clonotype was seen only a few times. This chain uses TRBV24-1 with TRBJ2-1; 11 bases match TRBD1. This CDR3 is 14 amino acids long. V gave up 5 bases and J gave up 9 bases; unmatched junction bases: 5. Germline values: CDR1 KGHDR, CDR2 SFDVKD. For the CDR3, the DNA is TGTGCCACCAGTGGGGGACAGGGGGAAATTGAGCAGTTCTTC. It codes for CATSGGQGEIEQFF.

The chain couples TRBV7-7 to TRBJ2-3; 10 bases map to TRBD2. The J segment lost 6 bases and the V segment lost 5 bases, leaving 5 bases of the junction unmatched. CDR1 and CDR2 from the germline V gene are SSHAT and FNYEAQ (reference sequence). This CDR3 has 14 amino acids. The CDR3 is CASSELTSGDTQYF. The DNA of the CDR3 is TGTGCCAGCAGCGAGCTGACTAGCGGGGATACGCAGTATTTT.

This clonotype showed up just a few times. The gene calls are TRBV5-1 and TRBJ2-4; possibly TRBD1 for D (5 bases). The germline V gene has CDR1 SGHRS and CDR2 YFSETQ. The CDR3 has 15 residues. The V end lost 0 bases, the J end lost 2 bases, and 9 bases lay between the germline ends. The DNA for the CDR3 is TGCGCCAGCAGCTTGGATGGGGCCTCCAAAAACATTCAGTACTTC. Amino acids: CASSLDGASKNIQYF.

V and J are TRBV20-1 and TRBJ2-4, with TRBD2 matching over 10 bases. There are 12 residues in the CDR3. Losses at the gene ends were 3 bases for V and 7 bases for J; bases not matched to a gene: 0. The germline CDR1 and CDR2 sequences are DFQATT and SNEGSKA (reference sequence). CDR3 coding DNA: TGCAGTGCTAGGACTAGCGGGAACATTCAGTACTTC. Translating gives CSARTSGNIQYF.

The V and J genes are TRBV5-1 and TRBJ1-1, with D maybe TRBD1 (5 bases). The CDR3 extends over 15 amino acids. Germline CDR1 SGHRS, CDR2 YFSETQ. V lost 1 base and J 4 bases, leaving 14 bases between the germline ends. The CDR3 here is CASSLLAGGSTEAFF. The CDR3 DNA reads TGCGCCAGCAGCTTGTTGGCGGGGGGGAGCACTGAAGCTTTCTTT.

The V gene is TRBV5-1, the J gene TRBJ1-5; the D gene is possibly TRBD1 (6 bases). This CDR3 comprises 14 residues. Deletions cut 3 bases from V and 3 bases from J, with 10 bases between. The germline CDR1 and CDR2 sequences are SGHRS and YFSETQ. CDR3 sequence: CASSSTGDNQPQHF. Written as DNA, the CDR3 is TGCGCCAGCAGCTCGACAGGCGACAATCAGCCCCAGCATTTT.

This clonotype came up many times. The chain links TRBV7-9 to TRBJ2-1; 10 bases agree with TRBD2. This CDR3 is built from 16 residues. J was trimmed by 1 base and V by 0 bases; bases with no gene match: 0. In germline, CDR1 is SEHNR, CDR2 FQNEAQ (reference sequence). For the CDR3, the DNA is TGTGCCAGCAGCTTAGCTAGCGGGAGGTCCTACAATGAGCAGTTCTTC. The encoded protein is CASSLASGRSYNEQFF.

The chain uses TRBV2 and TRBJ2-2; TRBD1 matches 8 bases. V gave up 7 bases and J gave up 0 bases; unmatched junction bases: 10. Looked up from germline, CDR1 is SNHLY and CDR2 is FYNNEI. The CDR3 extends over 17 amino acids. The CDR3 sequence is CASTSPRTGTNTGELFF. The CDR3 DNA is TGTGCCAGCACCTCCCCCCGGACAGGGACGAACACCGGGGAGCTGTTTTTT.

The rearrangement links TRBV5-1 to TRBJ1-1, with D maybe TRBD1 (6 bases). The V end was cut by 4 bases, the J end by 6 bases, with 22 bases between. The CDR3 consists of 16 residues. Germline loops: CDR1 SGHRS, CDR2 YFSETQ. The CDR3: CASSDVAGAQGSEAFF. The CDR3 coding sequence is TGCGCCAGCAGCGACGTGGCCGGGGCTCAGGGGTCTGAAGCTTTCTTT.